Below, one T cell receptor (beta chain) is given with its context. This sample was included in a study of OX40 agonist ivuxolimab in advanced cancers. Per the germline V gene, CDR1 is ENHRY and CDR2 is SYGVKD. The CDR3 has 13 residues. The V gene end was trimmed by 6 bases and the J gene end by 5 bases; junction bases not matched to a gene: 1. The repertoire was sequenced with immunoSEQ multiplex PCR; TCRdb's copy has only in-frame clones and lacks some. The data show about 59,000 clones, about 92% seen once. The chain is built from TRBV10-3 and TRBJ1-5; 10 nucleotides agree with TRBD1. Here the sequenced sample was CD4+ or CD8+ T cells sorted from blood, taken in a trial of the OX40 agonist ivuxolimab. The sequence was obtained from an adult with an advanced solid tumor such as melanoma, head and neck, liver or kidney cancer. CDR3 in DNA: TGTGCCATCAGGGGGACAGGGGATCAGCCCCAGCATTTT. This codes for CAIRGTGDQPQHF.